Each of the 27 T cell receptor beta chains below was sequenced from the same sample in a study of early T cells in non-severe SARS-CoV-2 infection. A single record per CDR3 protein comes from TCRdb applying MiXCR to the 5' RACE reads. Of roughly 64,000 distinct CDR3 sequences in the sample, more than 7% are singletons; the top ten hold over 10%. The sequencing used whole blood, collected at baseline. Receptor source: an adult who was a healthcare worker with PCR-confirmed SARS-CoV-2 infection or an uninfected control (not recorded which).

This clonotype was observed at least ten times. The chain has TRBV6-6 and TRBJ1-5, with D unresolved. Trimming took off 0 bases at V and 5 bases at J, with 5 bases between the two ends. The CDR3 is made up of 13 amino acids. The germline gives CDR1 MNHNY, CDR2 SVGAGI (reference sequence). The CDR3 DNA reads TGTGCCAGCAGTTACTCGATGGATCAGCCCCAGCATTTT. As protein: CASSYSMDQPQHF.

In this sample, this clonotype turned up many times. This sequence joins TRBV29-1 and TRBJ2-1, with D unclear. The CDR3 covers 13 residues. V gave up 1 base and J gave up 6 bases, with 10 bases separating them. Germline lookup yields CDR1 SQVTM and CDR2 ANQGSEA. DNA for the CDR3: TGCAGCGTTGAAGGGGGAATCGGCAATGAGCAGTTCTTC. Translation: CSVEGGIGNEQFF.

This clonotype has a handful of counts. The chain carries TRBV11-2 and TRBJ2-1; no clear D gene. CDR3 size: 11 residues. Germline loops: CDR1 SGHAT, CDR2 FQNNGV. V was shortened by 3 bases and J by 5 bases, with 2 bases between the two germline ends. The CDR3 sequence: CASSFHNEQFF. The CDR3, as DNA: TGTGCCAGCAGCTTCCACAATGAGCAGTTCTTC.

This clonotype was picked up a small number of times. This chain connects TRBV20-1 to TRBJ2-1, with 12 bases matching TRBD2. CDR3 size: 16 residues. V gave up 3 bases and J gave up 6 bases; unmatched junction bases: 9. Looked up from germline, CDR1 is DFQATT and CDR2 is SNEGSKA (reference sequence). CDR3 loop: CSASLASGRGGNEQFF. CDR3 nucleotides: TGCAGTGCTAGTTTGGCTAGCGGGAGGGGGGGCAATGAGCAGTTCTTC.

This clonotype was seen ten or more times. This chain links TRBV12-2 with TRBJ2-1; whether TRBD2, the table's D call, matches the DNA was not checked. TRBV12-2 is termed a pseudogene. The CDR3 consists of 16 residues. The CDR3 nucleotides are TGTGCAAGTCGCTTCAGAACCGGGACTCCGTACAATGAGCAGTTCTTC. Translated, it gives CASRFRTGTPYNEQFF.

The CDR3 DNA reads TGTGCCAGCAGCACTAGCGGGATGCATCAAGAGACCCAGTACTTC. Translation: CASSTSGMHQETQYF. The chain recombines TRBV7-2 with TRBJ2-5, with 10 positions matching TRBD2. Per germline, CDR1 SGHTA and CDR2 FQGNSA. The CDR3 has 15 residues. The J segment lost 2 bases and the V segment lost 5 bases, leaving 5 bases of the junction unmatched. Combining the CDR3 with reference TRBV7-2 and TRBJ2-5 gives the whole variable domain GAGVSQSPSNKVTEKGKDVELRCDPISGHTALYWYRQSLGQGLEFLIYFQGNSAPDKSGLPSDRFSAERTGGSVSTLTIQRTQQEDSAVYLCASSTSGMHQETQYFGPGTRLLVL.

The chain links TRBV7-8 to TRBJ2-2, with 12 bases aligning to TRBD1. Unmatched junction bases numbered 4, after V lost 5 bases and J lost 3 bases. This CDR3 contains 16 residues. In germline, CDR1 is SGHVS, CDR2 FQNEAQ. This CDR3 reads CASSMGQGAYTGELFF. DNA of the CDR3: TGTGCCAGCAGCATGGGACAGGGGGCCTACACCGGGGAGCTGTTTTTT. Using reference TRBV7-8 and TRBJ2-2 for the parts outside the CDR3, the full variable domain is GAGVSQSPRYKVAKRGQDVALRCDPISGHVSLFWYQQALGQGPEFLTYFQNEAQLDKSGLPSDRFFAERPEGSVSTLKIQRTQQEDSAVYLCASSMGQGAYTGELFFGEGSRLTVL.

The genes are TRBV20-1 and TRBJ2-7; 8 bases line up with TRBD1. The length of the CDR3 is 15 residues. Germline V gene lookup returns CDR1 DFQATT and CDR2 SNEGSKA (reference sequence). V lost 0 bases and J lost 1; bases outside the gene matches: 5. The CDR3 DNA sequence: TGCAGTGCTAGAGATCAGGGGGCCCTATCCTACGAGCAGTACTTC. Its protein is CSARDQGALSYEQYF.

The table lists this clonotype with a few counts. The junction does not match germline at one end; this may be a read error. The chain links TRBV6-6 to TRBJ2-7, with D unclear. The CDR3 loop spans 16 amino acids. Germline CDR1 MNHNY, CDR2 SVGAGI (reference sequence). The CDR3, as DNA: TGTGCCAGCAGTTACCCCGTGGGCAGGAGCTCCTACGAGCTGTACTTC. It encodes CASSYPVGRSSYELYF.

This clonotype has just a few counts. V usage is TRBV6-2 or TRBV6-3 and J usage is TRBJ1-4, with D perhaps TRBD1 (5 bases). The CDR3 is made up of 14 amino acids. V lost 2 bases and J lost 8, with 12 bases in between. Germline values: CDR1 MNHEY, CDR2 SVGEGT. The CDR3 sequence is CASSYPGDGEKLFF. CDR3 coding DNA: TGTGCCAGCAGTTACCCGGGGGACGGAGAAAAACTGTTTTTT.

There are many counts of this clonotype. J is TRBJ2-3 and V is TRBV29-1; unclear D gene. Germline loops: CDR1 SQVTM, CDR2 ANQGSEA. This CDR3 region has 10 residues. The V end was cut by 8 bases, the J end by 2 bases, with 5 bases between. The CDR3 protein is CSSFTDTQYF. CDR3 DNA sequence: TGCAGCTCTTTCACAGATACGCAGTATTTT.

This clonotype occurred many times. The chain carries TRBV10-3 and TRBJ2-7; 7 bases align to TRBD2. This CDR3 region has 15 residues. CDR1 ENHRY and CDR2 SYGVKD come from the germline V gene. Trimming cost V 3 bases and J 4 bases; bases outside gene matches: 9. CDR3: CAISELRTSLYEQYF. The DNA of the CDR3 is TGTGCCATCAGTGAACTAAGGACTAGTCTTTACGAGCAGTACTTC.

The CDR3 sequence is CASSLDGTGGYNEQFF. DNA for the CDR3: TGTGCCAGCAGCTTGGACGGGACAGGGGGCTACAATGAGCAGTTCTTC. This chain joins TRBV11-3 and TRBJ2-1; 11 bases fit TRBD1. Germline V gene data show CDR1 as SGHNT and CDR2 as YENEEA. The ends lost 3 bases at V and 3 bases at J; junction bases unmatched: 4. This CDR3 has 16 residues.

This clonotype came up a few times. The V and J genes are TRBV11-2 and TRBJ2-7, with 11 bases fitting TRBD1. The CDR3 sequence is 16 residues long. The J segment lost 9 bases and the V segment lost 4 bases, leaving 14 bases of the junction unmatched. CDR1 and CDR2 from the germline V gene are SGHAT and FQNNGV. CDR3 coding DNA: TGTGCCAGCAGCTCAAATCCCGGGACAGGGGGTTCCACGCAGTACTTC. As protein: CASSSNPGTGGSTQYF. Full variable domain (remainder filled in from reference TRBV11-2 and TRBJ2-7): EAGVAQSPRYKIIEKRQSVAFWCNPISGHATLYWYQQILGQGPKLLIQFQNNGVVDDSQLPKDRFSAERLKGVDSTLKIQPAKLEDSAVYLCASSSNPGTGGSTQYFGPGTRLTVT.

The rearrangement links TRBV5-1 to TRBJ1-1; tentative D call: TRBD1 (5 bases). The CDR3 contains 15 residues. Germline V gene data show CDR1 as SGHRS and CDR2 as YFSETQ. The V and J ends lost 0 bases and 5 bases respectively, with 14 bases between them. The DNA of the CDR3 is TGCGCCAGCAGCTTGGCCGGGGCAGGGCAGACTGAAGCTTTCTTT. Its translation is CASSLAGAGQTEAFF.

This clonotype was seen a few times. The V and J genes are TRBV7-3 and TRBJ2-2; 7 nucleotides line up with TRBD1. The length of the CDR3 is 15 residues. The junction had 7 bases not matched to a gene; V was cut back by 5 bases and J by 4 bases. CDR1 is SGHTA, CDR2 FQGTGA, per germline. The CDR3 loop is CASSPQTGSTGELFF. As DNA, the CDR3 is TGTGCCAGCAGCCCGCAGACAGGGTCCACCGGGGAGCTGTTTTTT.

This clonotype has only a few counts. The V call is TRBV5-1, the J call TRBJ2-7; D is undetermined. The V and J ends lost 0 bases and 2 bases respectively, with 9 bases between them. This CDR3 contains 14 residues. The V gene's germline CDR1 is SGHRS and CDR2 YFSETQ. CDR3 amino acids: CASSLEGSTYEQYF. CDR3 sequence (DNA): TGCGCCAGCAGCTTGGAGGGTTCCACCTACGAGCAGTACTTC.

This clonotype was seen a few times. The chain links TRBV29-1 to TRBJ2-2; 8 positions agree with TRBD2. The germline CDR1 and CDR2 sequences are SQVTM and ANQGSEA. V trimming: 3 bases; J trimming: 0 bases; junction bases outside the gene matches: 6. This CDR3 has 16 amino acids. The CDR3 DNA sequence: TGCAGCGTTGAGGAAGGGACTAGTGCGAACACCGGGGAGCTGTTTTTT. Translated: CSVEEGTSANTGELFF.

The chain recombines TRBV3-1 with TRBJ2-2; tentative D call: TRBD2 (5 bases). From germline, CDR1 is LGHDT and CDR2 YNNKEL (reference sequence). The V and J ends lost 2 bases and 4 bases respectively, with 8 bases between them. This CDR3 has 14 residues. DNA of the CDR3: TGTGCCAGCAGCCAACGTGGGAGCACCGGGGAGCTGTTTTTT. Encoded protein: CASSQRGSTGELFF.

To note about this clonotype: One end of the junction varies from germline; a read error may be responsible. The CDR3 DNA reads as TGTGCTAGCAGCTTAGGGGGGACAGAGGCCGAGCAGTACTTC. Amino acids: CASSLGGTEAEQYF. V gene TRBV7-7 combines with J gene TRBJ2-7, with a weak D call TRBD1 (7 bases). The CDR3 has 14 residues. Germline CDR1 SSHAT, CDR2 FNYEAQ (reference sequence).

This clonotype was counted a few times. This chain joins TRBV7-2 and TRBJ2-7, with D perhaps TRBD2 (5 bases). There are 14 residues in the CDR3. V lost 6 bases to trimming and J lost 2 bases, with 14 bases between them. CDR1 and CDR2 (germline): SGHTA, FQGNSA. In nucleotides, the CDR3 is TGTGCCAGCAGTAAACAAAAGACTACCTACGAGCAGTACTTC. Protein: CASSKQKTTYEQYF.

This clonotype came up a few times. DNA of the CDR3: TGTGCCAGCAGTTACCCCGGGGGTAGCGGGAGAATTGCAGATACGCAGTATTTT. Translation gives CASSYPGGSGRIADTQYF. This chain joins TRBV6-6 and TRBJ2-3; 9 nucleotides agree with TRBD2. This CDR3 is built from 18 residues. Trimming at V came to 2 bases and at J to 4 bases, leaving 13 bases not matched to a gene. Germline V lookup: CDR1 MNHNY, CDR2 SVGAGI (reference sequence).

This clonotype was picked up many times. This chain connects TRBV7-9 to TRBJ1-6; no reliable D call. V lost 5 bases, J lost 7 bases, and 9 bases lay in between. The CDR3 spans 13 residues. From germline, CDR1 is SEHNR and CDR2 FQNEAQ (reference sequence). The CDR3 loop is CASSGERNSPLHF. CDR3 in DNA: TGTGCCAGCAGCGGAGAGAGGAATTCACCCCTCCACTTT.

This clonotype appeared many times. The genes are TRBV6-2 or TRBV6-3 and TRBJ2-4; 8 bases agree with TRBD2. Germline assignment: CDR1 MNHEY and CDR2 SVGEGT. V was pared by 4 bases and J by 15 bases, with 8 bases of the junction left unmatched. The CDR3 runs 12 residues. CDR3 DNA sequence: TGTGCCAGCAGTTTCAGCGGGAGTTTGCGGTACTTC. This encodes CASSFSGSLRYF.

This clonotype has ten or more counts. V and J are TRBV20-1 and TRBJ2-7; the D is unclear. In germline, CDR1 is DFQATT, CDR2 SNEGSKA (reference sequence). V lost 0 bases, J lost 0 bases, and 9 bases lay in between. The CDR3 sequence is 14 residues long. The CDR3: CSARDNLDSYEQYF. CDR3 coding DNA: TGCAGTGCTAGAGATAACTTAGACTCCTACGAGCAGTACTTC.

This clonotype has only a few counts. CDR3 sequence (DNA): TGTGCCAGCAGCCAAGGGAGGGTTTCCAATGAGCAGTTCTTC. Its protein product is CASSQGRVSNEQFF. This chain joins TRBV3-1 and TRBJ2-1, with D perhaps TRBD2 (6 bases). The V and J ends lost 1 base and 6 bases respectively, with 10 bases between them. There are 14 residues in the CDR3. Germline V gene lookup returns CDR1 LGHDT and CDR2 YNNKEL (reference sequence).

The sample holds a few counts of this clonotype. The CDR3 sequence: CASSFKRGSYEQYF. CDR3 nucleotide sequence: TGTGCCAGCAGCTTTAAGCGGGGCTCCTACGAGCAGTACTTC. The rearrangement joins TRBV5-4 to TRBJ2-7, with TRBD2 matching 7 bases. With 2 bases clipped from V and 0 bases from J, the junction kept 2 bases outside the gene matches. Germline lookup yields CDR1 SGHNT and CDR2 YYREEE (reference sequence). This CDR3 contains 14 residues. Looking up the rest from reference TRBV5-4 and TRBJ2-7 gives the full variable domain: ETGVTQSPTHLIKTRGQQVTLRCSSQSGHNTVSWYQQALGQGPQFIFQYYREEENGRGNFPPRFSGLQFPNYSSELNVNALELDDSALYLCASSFKRGSYEQYFGPGTRLTVT.